This TCR beta chain was profiled in a study of T cell repertoires in cytomegalovirus infection (dated by TCRdb to the late 2010s). As for the study more broadly: Recently identified HLA-C-restricted CMV epitopes, whose presentation resists viral immunomodulation, were targeted by peptide stimulations together with well-studied HLA-B-restricted epitopes. Because public TCR beta signatures pointed to carriage of CMV infection together with the matching HLA type, the HLA type of each donor mattered for the analysis. Findings and caveats that apply to the study as a whole: In both this cohort and an independent cohort of 352 donors, the cumulative frequency of public TCR beta family members distinguished carriers of CMV infection plus the relevant HLA type. In the ex vivo response, HLA-C-restricted CMV-specific TCR beta clonotypes were dominant, and in two of eight donors the single most frequent clonotype came from this HLA-C-restricted group.

The data were produced on an Illumina HiSeq 1500. TCRdb reanalyzed the raw reads on its own, using fastp at Q25 for trimming and MiXCR for clone calling, and kept in-frame beta chains. Rows with a matching CDR3 protein are joined into one entry that keeps the most common DNA and genes. The sample contains 360,000 or so distinct CDR3 sequences, about 35% of them found a single time. Less than 15% of the sample is taken by the ten largest. This clonotype was seen a few times. No cognate antigen has been identified for it. Nothing much larger sits one base from this clone, and base qualities are not available. The treatment or condition label, read with the paper, signifies: in vitro stimulation with specific CMV peptide epitopes to enrich CMV-specific T cells. Trimming takes 3 bases off V and 0 bases off J; junction bases not matched to a gene: 1. The CDR3 sequence holds 15 residues, the cysteine and phenylalanine included. Only CDR3 DNA remains: 45 bases, in frame from the first base. The germline V gene specifies SGHVS as CDR1 and FNYEAQ as CDR2.

The source was cultured PBMCs, collected from culture after CMV antigen stimulation. The TCR sequence derives from a human donor in good health (CMV status not recorded). Some clones in this sample may be carry-over from other donors' samples. This receptor chain uses TRBV7-6 and TRBJ1-3; TRBD1 matches 8 bases in the middle. The CDR3 corresponds to CASSFGTGSGNTIYF. The sequenced DNA is TGTGCCAGCAGCTTCGGGACAGGCTCTGGAAACACCATATATTTT. The variable domain in full, with residues beyond the CDR3 obtained from the reference TRBV7-6 and TRBJ1-3 genes, is GAGVSQSPRYKVTKRGQDVALRCDPISGHVSLYWYRQALGQGPEFLTYFNYEAQQDKSGLPNDRFSAERPEGSISTLTIQRTEQRDSAMYRCASSFGTGSGNTIYFGEGSWLTVV.